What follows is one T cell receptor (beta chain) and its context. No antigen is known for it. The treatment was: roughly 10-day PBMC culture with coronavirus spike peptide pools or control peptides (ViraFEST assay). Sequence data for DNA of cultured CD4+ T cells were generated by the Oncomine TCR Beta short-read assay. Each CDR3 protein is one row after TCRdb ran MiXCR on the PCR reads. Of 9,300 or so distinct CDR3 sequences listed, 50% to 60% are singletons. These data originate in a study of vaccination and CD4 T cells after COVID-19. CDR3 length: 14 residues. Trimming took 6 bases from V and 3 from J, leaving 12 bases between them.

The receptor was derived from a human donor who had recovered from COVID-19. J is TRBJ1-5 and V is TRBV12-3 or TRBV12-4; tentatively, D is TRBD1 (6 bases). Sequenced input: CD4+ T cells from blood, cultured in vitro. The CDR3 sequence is CASRTGSPNQPQHF. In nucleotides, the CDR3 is TGTGCCAGCAGGACAGGATCGCCCAATCAGCCCCAGCATTTT.